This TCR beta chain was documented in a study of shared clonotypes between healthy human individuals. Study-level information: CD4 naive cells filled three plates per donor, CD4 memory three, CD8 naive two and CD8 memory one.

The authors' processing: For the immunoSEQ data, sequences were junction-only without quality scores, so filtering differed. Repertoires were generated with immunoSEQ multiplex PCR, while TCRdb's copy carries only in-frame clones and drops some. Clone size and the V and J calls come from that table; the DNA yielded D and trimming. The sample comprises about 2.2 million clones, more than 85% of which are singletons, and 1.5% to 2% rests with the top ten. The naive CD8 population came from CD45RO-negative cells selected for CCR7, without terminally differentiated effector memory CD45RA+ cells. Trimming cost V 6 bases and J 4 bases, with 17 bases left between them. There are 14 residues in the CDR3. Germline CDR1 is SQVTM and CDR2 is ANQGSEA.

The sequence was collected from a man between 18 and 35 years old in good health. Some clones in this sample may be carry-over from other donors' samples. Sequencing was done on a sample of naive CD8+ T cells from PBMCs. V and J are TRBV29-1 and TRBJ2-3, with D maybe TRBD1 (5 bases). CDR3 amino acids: CSVAGLLGADTQYF. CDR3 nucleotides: TGCAGCGTGGCCGGGCTTTTAGGGGCAGATACGCAGTATTTT.